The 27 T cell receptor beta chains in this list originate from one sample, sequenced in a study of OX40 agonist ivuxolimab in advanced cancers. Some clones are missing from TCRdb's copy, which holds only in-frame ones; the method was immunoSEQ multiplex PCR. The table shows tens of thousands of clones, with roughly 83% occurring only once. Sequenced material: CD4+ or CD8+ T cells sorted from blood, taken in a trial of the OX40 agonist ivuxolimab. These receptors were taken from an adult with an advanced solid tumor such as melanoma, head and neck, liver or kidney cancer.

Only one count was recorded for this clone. CDR3 in DNA: TGTGCCAGCACTAGGGTCTCCGGGAACACTGAAGCTTTCTTT. Its protein product is CASTRVSGNTEAFF. The genes are TRBV9 and TRBJ1-1; D unresolved. CDR1 and CDR2 (germline): SGDLS, YYNGEE. V lost 6 bases, J lost 1 base, and 13 bases lay in between. This CDR3 is 14 amino acids long. The full variable domain, its missing parts supplied by reference TRBV9 and TRBJ1-1, is DSGVTQTPKHLITATGQRVTLRCSPRSGDLSVYWYQQSLDQGLQFLIQYYNGEERAKGNILERFSAQQFPDLHSELNLSSLELGDSALYFCASTRVSGNTEAFFGQGTRLTVV.

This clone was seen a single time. The CDR3 nucleotides read TGTGCCAGCAGCGTCCGAGGGGATGCGGGCAATCAGCCCCAGCATTTT. It is translated as CASSVRGDAGNQPQHF. V gene TRBV9 combines with J gene TRBJ1-5, with TRBD1 as a possible D gene (5 bases). Germline CDR1 is SGDLS and CDR2 is YYNGEE. The CDR3 is 16 amino acids. Trimming removed 2 bases at V and 2 bases at J, with 14 bases between.

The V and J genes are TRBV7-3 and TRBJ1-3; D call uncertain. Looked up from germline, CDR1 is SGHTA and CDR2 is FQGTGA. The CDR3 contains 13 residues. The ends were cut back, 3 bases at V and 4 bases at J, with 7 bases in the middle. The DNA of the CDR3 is TGTGCCAGCAGCTTCACGGTCGGAAACACCATATATTTT. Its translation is CASSFTVGNTIYF.

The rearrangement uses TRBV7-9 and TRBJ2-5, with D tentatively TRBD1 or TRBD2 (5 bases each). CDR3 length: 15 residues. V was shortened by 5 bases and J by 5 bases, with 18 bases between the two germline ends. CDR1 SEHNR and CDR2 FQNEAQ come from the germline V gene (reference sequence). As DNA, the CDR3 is TGTGCCAGCAGCCCAGATGTAGGGACCCTGGAGACCCAGTACTTC. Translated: CASSPDVGTLETQYF.

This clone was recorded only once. The CDR3 region is CASSGRTGVSTDTQYF. The CDR3 bases are TGTGCCAGCAGTGGCCGGACAGGGGTTAGCACAGATACGCAGTATTTT. The rearrangement links TRBV6-1 to TRBJ2-3; 9 nucleotides agree with TRBD1. Looked up from germline, CDR1 is MNHNS and CDR2 is SASEGT. V gave up 4 bases and J gave up 0 bases; unmatched junction bases: 5. The CDR3 extends over 16 amino acids.

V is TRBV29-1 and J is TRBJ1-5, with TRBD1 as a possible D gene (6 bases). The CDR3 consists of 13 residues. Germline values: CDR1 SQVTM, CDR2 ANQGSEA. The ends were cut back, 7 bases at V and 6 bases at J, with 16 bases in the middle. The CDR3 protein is CSALTGEGQPQHF. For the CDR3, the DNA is TGCAGCGCCCTGACAGGAGAAGGTCAGCCCCAGCATTTT.

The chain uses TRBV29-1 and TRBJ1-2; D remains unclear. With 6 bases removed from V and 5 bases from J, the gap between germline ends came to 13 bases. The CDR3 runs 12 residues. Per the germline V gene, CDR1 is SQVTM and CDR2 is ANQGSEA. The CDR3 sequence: CSVSQEAYGYTF. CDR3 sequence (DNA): TGCAGCGTATCCCAGGAGGCTTATGGCTACACCTTC.

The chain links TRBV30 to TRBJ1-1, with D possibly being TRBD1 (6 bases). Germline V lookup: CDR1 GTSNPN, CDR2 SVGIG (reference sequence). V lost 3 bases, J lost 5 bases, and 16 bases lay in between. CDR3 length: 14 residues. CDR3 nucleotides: TGTGCCTGGAGGTGGGGGGCTGGAAGGACTGAAGCTTTCTTT. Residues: CAWRWGAGRTEAFF. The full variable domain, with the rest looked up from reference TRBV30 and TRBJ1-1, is SQTIHQWPATLVQPVGSPLSLECTVEGTSNPNLYWYRQAAGRGLQLLFYSVGIGQISSEVPQNLSASRPQDRQFILSSKKLLLSDSGFYLCAWRWGAGRTEAFFGQGTRLTVV.

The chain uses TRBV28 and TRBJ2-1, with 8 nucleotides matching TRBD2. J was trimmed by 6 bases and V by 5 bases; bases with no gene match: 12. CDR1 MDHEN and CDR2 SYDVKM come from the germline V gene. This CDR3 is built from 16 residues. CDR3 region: CASSLPGSGGLNEQFF. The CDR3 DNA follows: TGTGCCAGCAGTCTCCCAGGGAGCGGGGGCCTCAATGAGCAGTTCTTC.

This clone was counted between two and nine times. Written as DNA, the CDR3 is TGTGCCAGCAGCCTGAGGGGCTACACCTTC. Its translation: CASSLRGYTF. The V gene is TRBV21-1, the J gene TRBJ1-2. TRBV21-1 is a pseudogene segment. The CDR3 totals 10 residues.

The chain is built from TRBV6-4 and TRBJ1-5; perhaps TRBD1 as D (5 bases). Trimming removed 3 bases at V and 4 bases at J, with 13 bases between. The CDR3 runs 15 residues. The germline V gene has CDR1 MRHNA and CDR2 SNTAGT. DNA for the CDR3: TGTGCCAGCAGTGAGGAAAGGGGATCAAATCAGCCCCAGCATTTT. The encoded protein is CASSEERGSNQPQHF.

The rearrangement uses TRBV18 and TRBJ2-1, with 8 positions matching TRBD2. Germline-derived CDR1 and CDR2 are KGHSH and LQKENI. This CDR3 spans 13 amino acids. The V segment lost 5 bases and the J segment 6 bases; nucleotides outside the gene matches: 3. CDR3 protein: CASSDSGGNEQFF. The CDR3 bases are TGTGCCAGCTCAGACAGCGGGGGCAATGAGCAGTTCTTC.

The CDR3 sequence is CSADGPYEQYF. The CDR3 DNA is TGCAGTGCCGACGGGCCCTACGAGCAGTACTTC. J is TRBJ2-7 and V is TRBV20-1; D is unresolved. In germline, CDR1 is DFQATT, CDR2 SNEGSKA (reference sequence). The CDR3 is 11 amino acids. V lost 6 bases, J lost 2 bases, and 8 bases lay in between.

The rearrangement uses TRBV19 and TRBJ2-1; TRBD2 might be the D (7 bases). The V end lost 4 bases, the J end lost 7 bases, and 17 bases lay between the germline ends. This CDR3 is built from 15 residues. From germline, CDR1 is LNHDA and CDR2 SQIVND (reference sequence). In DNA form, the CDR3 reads TGTGCCAGTAGTACGCCGCAAGGGGGGGGGAATGAGCAGTTCTTC. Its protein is CASSTPQGGGNEQFF.

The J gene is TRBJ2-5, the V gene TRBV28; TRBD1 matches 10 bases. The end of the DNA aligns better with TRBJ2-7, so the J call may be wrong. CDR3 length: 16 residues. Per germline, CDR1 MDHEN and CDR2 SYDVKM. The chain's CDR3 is CASRSTGTGAGYEQYF. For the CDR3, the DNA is TGTGCCAGCAGAAGCACCGGGACAGGGGCGGGCTACGAGCAGTACTTC.

The CDR3 DNA reads as TGTGCCAGCACCCAGGGTCAGGCGGGCAATTCACCCCTCCACTTT. This encodes CASTQGQAGNSPLHF. The chain recombines TRBV28 with TRBJ1-6; D possibly corresponds to TRBD1 (5 bases). V was cut by 7 bases and J by 7 bases, with 17 bases left in between. Germline values: CDR1 MDHEN, CDR2 SYDVKM. The CDR3 has 15 residues.

CDR3 in DNA: TGTGCCAGCTCACCAAGAGGTTCGGGGACAGGGGCAGAGACCCAGTACTTC. Translated, it gives CASSPRGSGTGAETQYF. The rearrangement links TRBV18 to TRBJ2-5; 10 nucleotides match TRBD1. V dropped 2 bases and J dropped 4; count of bases not matched to a gene: 10. The CDR3 length is 17 residues. Germline V gene data show CDR1 as KGHSH and CDR2 as LQKENI.

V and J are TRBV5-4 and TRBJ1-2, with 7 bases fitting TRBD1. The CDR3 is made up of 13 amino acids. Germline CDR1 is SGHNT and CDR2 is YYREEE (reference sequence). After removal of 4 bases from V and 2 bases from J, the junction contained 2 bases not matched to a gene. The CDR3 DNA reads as TGTGCCAGCAGCCCGGACAGGAACTATGGCTACACCTTC. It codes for CASSPDRNYGYTF.

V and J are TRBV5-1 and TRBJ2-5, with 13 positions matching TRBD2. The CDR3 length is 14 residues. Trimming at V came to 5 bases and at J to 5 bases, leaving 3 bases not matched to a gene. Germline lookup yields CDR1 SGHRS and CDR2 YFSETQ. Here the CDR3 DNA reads TGCGCCAGCAGACCGGGACTAGCGGGGGAGACCCAGTACTTC. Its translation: CASRPGLAGETQYF. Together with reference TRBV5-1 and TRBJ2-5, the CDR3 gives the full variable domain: KAGVTQTPRYLIKTRGQQVTLSCSPISGHRSVSWYQQTPGQGLQFLFEYFSETQRNKGNFPGRFSGRQFSNSRSEMNVSTLELGDSALYLCASRPGLAGETQYFGPGTRLLVL.

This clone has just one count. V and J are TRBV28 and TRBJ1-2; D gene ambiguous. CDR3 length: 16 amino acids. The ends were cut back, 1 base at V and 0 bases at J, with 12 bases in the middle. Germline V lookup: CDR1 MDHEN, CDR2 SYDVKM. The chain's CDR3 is CASSLFAAATNYGYTF. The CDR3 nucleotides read TGTGCCAGCAGTTTATTCGCGGCAGCGACTAACTATGGCTACACCTTC.

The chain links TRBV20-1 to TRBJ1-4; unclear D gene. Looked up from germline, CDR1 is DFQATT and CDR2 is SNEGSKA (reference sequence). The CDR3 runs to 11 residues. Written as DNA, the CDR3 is TGCAGCAGGCTGATTAATGAAAAACTGTTTTTT. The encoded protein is CSRLINEKLFF.

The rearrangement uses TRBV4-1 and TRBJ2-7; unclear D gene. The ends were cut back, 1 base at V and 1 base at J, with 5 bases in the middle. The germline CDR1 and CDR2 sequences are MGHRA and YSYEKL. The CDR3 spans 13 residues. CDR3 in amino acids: CASSQVLSYEQYF. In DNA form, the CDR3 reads TGCGCCAGCAGCCAAGTACTATCCTACGAGCAGTACTTC.

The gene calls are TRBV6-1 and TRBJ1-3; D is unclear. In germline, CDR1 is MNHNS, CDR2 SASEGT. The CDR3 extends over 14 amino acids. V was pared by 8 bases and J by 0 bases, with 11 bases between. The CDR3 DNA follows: TGTGCCAGCGCGGAGGGCCCCTCTGGAAACACCATATATTTT. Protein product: CASAEGPSGNTIYF.

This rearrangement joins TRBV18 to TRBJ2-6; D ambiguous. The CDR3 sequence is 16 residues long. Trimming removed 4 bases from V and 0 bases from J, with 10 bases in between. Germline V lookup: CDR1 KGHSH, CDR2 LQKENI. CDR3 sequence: CASSLDAASGANVLTF. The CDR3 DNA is TGTGCCAGCTCACTCGACGCGGCCTCTGGGGCCAACGTCCTGACTTTC.

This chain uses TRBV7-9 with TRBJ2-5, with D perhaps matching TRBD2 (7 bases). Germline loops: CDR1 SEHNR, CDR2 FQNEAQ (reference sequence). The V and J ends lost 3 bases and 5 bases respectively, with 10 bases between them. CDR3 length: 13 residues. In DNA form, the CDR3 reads TGTGCCAGCAGCTTCGGGGGGCGGGAGACCCAGTACTTC. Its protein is CASSFGGRETQYF.

Here the CDR3 DNA reads TGTGCCATCCGGCCTGGGGGGGAATCTGGGGCCAACGTCCTGACTTTC. It translates to CAIRPGGESGANVLTF. The chain carries TRBV10-3 and TRBJ2-6; 7 nucleotides line up with TRBD2. The CDR3 length is 16 residues. Germline CDR1 ENHRY, CDR2 SYGVKD. V lost 8 bases and J lost 1; bases outside the gene matches: 8.

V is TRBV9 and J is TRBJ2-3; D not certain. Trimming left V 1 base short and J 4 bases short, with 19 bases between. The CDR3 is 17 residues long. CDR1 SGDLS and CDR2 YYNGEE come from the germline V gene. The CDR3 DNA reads TGTGCCAGCAGCGTAATGGGGTCGCGCTGGGAAGCAGATACGCAGTATTTT. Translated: CASSVMGSRWEADTQYF.